The 27 T cell receptor beta chains below were found in one sample sequenced in a study of blood T cell repertoires in COVID-19. Data came from immunoSEQ multiplex PCR; TCRdb stores just in-frame clones and leaves some out. The sample has about 230,000 clones, 88% seen once. Source material: peripheral blood. The receptors here all came from a woman aged 55-70 years with acute or convalescent COVID-19.

J is TRBJ2-3 and V is TRBV6-5; D might be TRBD1 (5 bases). Germline CDR1 and CDR2: MNHEY and SVGAGI. Trimming took 6 bases from V and 1 from J, leaving 11 bases between them. The CDR3 sequence is 14 residues long. The CDR3: CASRALGGTDTQYF. CDR3 DNA: TGTGCCAGCAGAGCCCTAGGGGGCACAGATACGCAGTATTTT.

The chain recombines TRBV28 with TRBJ1-5, with a tentative D call TRBD1 (5 bases). CDR1 is MDHEN and CDR2 is SYDVKM in the germline V gene. The CDR3 runs 15 residues. Trimming stripped 3 bases from V and 4 bases from J, with 13 bases between. CDR3 bases: TGTGCCAGCAGTTTCATCCGACAGCCAAATCAGCCCCAGCATTTT. As protein: CASSFIRQPNQPQHF.

The J gene is TRBJ1-2, the V gene TRBV12-3 or TRBV12-4; possibly TRBD1 for D (5 bases). This CDR3 is built from 11 residues. V lost 3 bases to trimming and J lost 7 bases, with 6 bases between them. DNA for the CDR3: TGTGCCAGCAGTTTCGGGGGTGGCTACACCTTC. It translates to CASSFGGGYTF.

This clone was seen a few times. The chain carries TRBV5-8 and TRBJ1-2, with D perhaps matching TRBD1 (6 bases). The CDR3 runs 14 residues. V gave up 2 bases and J gave up 0 bases, with 8 bases separating them. Germline assignment: CDR1 SGHTS and CDR2 YDEGEE. CDR3 DNA: TGTGCCAGCAGCTTTGGGGGCTCTAACTATGGCTACACCTTC. Protein: CASSFGGSNYGYTF.

This chain connects TRBV12-3 or TRBV12-4 to TRBJ2-1; D may be TRBD2 (6 bases). With 5 bases removed from V and 12 bases from J, the gap between germline ends came to 14 bases. This CDR3 is built from 12 residues. The CDR3 DNA reads as TGTGCCAGCAGTCGGCCGAGCGGGTCGCAGTTCTTC. Translating gives CASSRPSGSQFF.

This chain links TRBV9 with TRBJ2-1; D unclear. V gave up 0 bases and J gave up 6 bases, with 13 bases separating them. This CDR3 comprises 15 residues. The germline V gene encodes CDR1 SGDLS and CDR2 YYNGEE. CDR3 sequence reads: CASSVDGPASNEQFF. The CDR3 DNA is TGTGCCAGCAGCGTAGACGGTCCGGCTAGCAATGAGCAGTTCTTC.

CDR3 bases: TGTGCCAGCAGCTTAAGGGGGGACAGGGGAGTAAGTTCCAAAAACATTCAGTACTTC. Protein: CASSLRGDRGVSSKNIQYF. The chain is built from TRBV7-8 and TRBJ2-4; 10 nucleotides line up with TRBD1. CDR3 size: 19 residues. V shed 2 bases, J shed 2 bases, and the junction held 12 bases outside the gene matches. Per germline, CDR1 SGHVS and CDR2 FQNEAQ.

The V gene is TRBV5-1, the J gene TRBJ2-3; a possible D gene is TRBD1 (5 bases). CDR3 length: 15 residues. Germline CDR1 reads SGHRS; CDR2 reads YFSETQ. Trimming stripped 4 bases from V and 2 bases from J, with 14 bases between. The CDR3 nucleotides are TGCGCCAGCAGCCAGTCTGACAGATTCACAGATACGCAGTATTTT. Protein product: CASSQSDRFTDTQYF.

The chain couples TRBV10-3 to TRBJ1-2; the D is unclear. The CDR3 has 15 residues. The germline V gene has CDR1 ENHRY and CDR2 SYGVKD. The V and J ends lost 10 bases and 2 bases respectively, with 20 bases between them. The CDR3 loop reads CATTRGAVFNYGYTF. DNA of the CDR3: TGTGCCACCACCCGGGGAGCAGTCTTCAACTATGGCTACACCTTC.

The chain carries TRBV11-2 and TRBJ1-5; 7 nucleotides align to TRBD1. V lost 1 base to trimming and J lost 5 bases; unmatched junction nucleotides: 8. Germline assignment: CDR1 SGHAT and CDR2 FQNNGV. This CDR3 comprises 16 residues. The CDR3 is CASSLGRTGGDQPQHF. CDR3 nucleotide sequence: TGTGCCAGCAGCTTAGGTCGGACAGGCGGGGATCAGCCCCAGCATTTT.

The rearrangement joins TRBV6-5 to TRBJ1-5, with D perhaps TRBD1 (6 bases). V lost 8 bases to trimming and J lost 0 bases, with 11 bases between them. CDR3 length: 14 residues. Germline CDR1 and CDR2: MNHEY and SVGAGI. For the CDR3, the DNA is TGTGCCAGCGAGGGACACAATAGCAATCAGCCCCAGCATTTT. It yields the protein CASEGHNSNQPQHF.

This clone appeared once. V usage is TRBV5-8 and J usage is TRBJ1-5, with D maybe TRBD1 (6 bases). This CDR3 has 17 residues. V was clipped by 0 bases and J by 0 bases, with 13 bases between them. In germline, CDR1 is SGHTS, CDR2 YDEGEE. CDR3 region: CASSLVTGVGSNQPQHF. CDR3 coding DNA: TGTGCCAGCAGCTTGGTGACAGGTGTCGGTAGCAATCAGCCCCAGCATTTT.

The chain couples TRBV6-5 to TRBJ1-5; the D gene is possibly TRBD1 (6 bases). The CDR3 has 14 residues. The germline V gene encodes CDR1 MNHEY and CDR2 SVGAGI. Between the trimmed V and J ends, which lost 5 bases and 2 bases, there was a span of 10 bases. The DNA for the CDR3 is TGTGCCAGCAGTACCAGGGGCCGCAATCAGCCCCAGCATTTT. Translation gives CASSTRGRNQPQHF.

V gene TRBV4-3 combines with J gene TRBJ2-7; 7 bases match TRBD1. The CDR3 consists of 17 residues. J lost 4 bases, V lost 0 bases, and 12 bases had no gene match. Looked up from germline, CDR1 is LGHNA and CDR2 is YSLEER. The CDR3 DNA follows: TGCGCCAGCAGCCAAGATGCGACTTCAGGGGGACGGTACGAGCAGTACTTC. Residues: CASSQDATSGGRYEQYF.

The chain recombines TRBV2 with TRBJ2-5, with D tentatively TRBD1 (6 bases). Trimming took off 8 bases at V and 4 bases at J, with 14 bases between the two ends. Germline loops: CDR1 SNHLY, CDR2 FYNNEI. The CDR3 loop spans 13 amino acids. The CDR3 nucleotides read TGTGCCAGCCACAGGGTTGAAAGAGAGACCCAGTACTTC. Its translation: CASHRVERETQYF.

V usage is TRBV9 and J usage is TRBJ1-6; 8 bases line up with TRBD1. V gave up 3 bases and J gave up 8 bases; unmatched junction bases: 7. This CDR3 has 15 residues. Germline CDR1 reads SGDLS; CDR2 reads YYNGEE. The CDR3 loop reads CASSALPGQDSPLHF. Written as DNA, the CDR3 is TGTGCCAGCAGCGCTCTTCCGGGACAGGATTCACCCCTCCACTTT.

The chain joins TRBV9 to TRBJ2-4; D unclear. There are 13 residues in the CDR3. V was shortened by 3 bases and J by 4 bases, with 8 bases between the two germline ends. Germline V gene lookup returns CDR1 SGDLS and CDR2 YYNGEE. This CDR3 reads CASSGQKKNIQYF. Here the CDR3 DNA reads TGTGCCAGCAGCGGTCAGAAAAAAAACATTCAGTACTTC.

CDR3 loop: CASSVGQAGANVLTF. In DNA form, the CDR3 reads TGTGCCAGCAGTGTCGGACAGGCTGGGGCCAACGTCCTGACTTTC. This chain uses TRBV2 with TRBJ2-6; TRBD1 matches 7 bases. This CDR3 contains 15 residues. The germline gives CDR1 SNHLY, CDR2 FYNNEI. Trimming at V came to 4 bases and at J to 2 bases, leaving 2 bases not matched to a gene.

The chain recombines TRBV6-5 with TRBJ1-2; 8 bases agree with TRBD1. Germline loops: CDR1 MNHEY, CDR2 SVGAGI. Germline trimming cut 9 bases from V and 1 base from J; bases unmatched to any gene: 10. This CDR3 has 15 amino acids. DNA of the CDR3: TGTGCCAGTCGAGAGAAGGGACAGGTTAACTATGGCTACACCTTC. Its protein is CASREKGQVNYGYTF.

V is TRBV12-3 or TRBV12-4 and J is TRBJ2-1; unclear D gene. The CDR3 extends over 11 amino acids. V was clipped by 3 bases and J by 9 bases, with 6 bases between them. The CDR3 nucleotides read TGTGCCAGCAGTTTTGTCTTTGAGCAGTTCTTC. Its protein product is CASSFVFEQFF.

The rearrangement uses TRBV19 and TRBJ2-5, with a tentative D call TRBD2 (7 bases). V lost 3 bases and J lost 4, with 9 bases in between. Germline V gives CDR1 LNHDA, CDR2 SQIVND (reference sequence). This CDR3 is built from 13 residues. In nucleotides, the CDR3 is TGTGCCAGTAGTATCGGGGGGCGAGAGACCCAGTACTTC. It specifies CASSIGGRETQYF.

This chain links TRBV4-1 with TRBJ1-1, with unresolved D. Between the trimmed V and J ends, which lost 4 bases and 1 base, there was a span of 13 bases. CDR3 length equals 15 residues. Germline-derived CDR1 and CDR2 are MGHRA and YSYEKL. CDR3 loop: CASSRNRERNTEAFF. DNA for the CDR3: TGCGCCAGCAGCCGGAACCGGGAGCGGAACACTGAAGCTTTCTTT.

This sequence joins TRBV18 and TRBJ1-5; D remains unclear. With 4 bases removed from V and 3 bases from J, the gap between germline ends came to 10 bases. CDR3 length equals 14 residues. The germline CDR1 and CDR2 sequences are KGHSH and LQKENI. The CDR3 is CASSRAADNQPQHF. The CDR3 coding sequence is TGTGCCAGCTCACGGGCAGCAGACAATCAGCCCCAGCATTTT.

The chain is built from TRBV24-1 and TRBJ2-2; TRBD1 is a possible D gene (5 bases). V was cut by 4 bases and J by 5 bases, with 10 bases left in between. Germline V lookup: CDR1 KGHDR, CDR2 SFDVKD. The CDR3 is 14 amino acids. CDR3 region: CATSERQTTGELFF. The CDR3, as DNA: TGTGCCACCAGTGAGAGACAGACTACCGGGGAGCTGTTTTTT.

The chain couples TRBV7-2 to TRBJ2-7; weak D call: TRBD2 (6 bases). The CDR3 has 15 residues. Germline V gene sequence: CDR1 SGHTA, CDR2 FQGNSA. Trimming cost V 1 base and J 3 bases, with 13 bases left between them. CDR3 amino acids: CASSLGGPGGYEQYF. CDR3 in DNA: TGTGCCAGCAGCTTAGGAGGCCCCGGGGGCTACGAGCAGTACTTC. Looking up the rest from reference TRBV7-2 and TRBJ2-7 gives the full variable domain: GAGVSQSPSNKVTEKGKDVELRCDPISGHTALYWYRQSLGQGLEFLIYFQGNSAPDKSGLPSDRFSAERTGGSVSTLTIQRTQQEDSAVYLCASSLGGPGGYEQYFGPGTRLTVT.

The chain links TRBV7-9 to TRBJ2-3; TRBD2 matches 13 bases. Per germline, CDR1 SEHNR and CDR2 FQNEAQ (reference sequence). The CDR3 totals 16 residues. Trimming cost V 5 bases and J 2 bases; bases outside gene matches: 4. This CDR3 reads CASSQTSGRDTDTQYF. In DNA, the CDR3 is TGTGCCAGCAGCCAAACTAGCGGGAGGGACACAGATACGCAGTATTTT.

The rearrangement joins TRBV2 to TRBJ1-6; D uncertain. Trimming removed 8 bases at V and 1 base at J, with 12 bases between. CDR3 length equals 15 residues. Germline V gene lookup returns CDR1 SNHLY and CDR2 FYNNEI. The CDR3 region has the DNA TGTGCCAGCCGGGAGGGCGGGTCCTATAATTCACCCCTCCACTTT. Translating gives CASREGGSYNSPLHF.